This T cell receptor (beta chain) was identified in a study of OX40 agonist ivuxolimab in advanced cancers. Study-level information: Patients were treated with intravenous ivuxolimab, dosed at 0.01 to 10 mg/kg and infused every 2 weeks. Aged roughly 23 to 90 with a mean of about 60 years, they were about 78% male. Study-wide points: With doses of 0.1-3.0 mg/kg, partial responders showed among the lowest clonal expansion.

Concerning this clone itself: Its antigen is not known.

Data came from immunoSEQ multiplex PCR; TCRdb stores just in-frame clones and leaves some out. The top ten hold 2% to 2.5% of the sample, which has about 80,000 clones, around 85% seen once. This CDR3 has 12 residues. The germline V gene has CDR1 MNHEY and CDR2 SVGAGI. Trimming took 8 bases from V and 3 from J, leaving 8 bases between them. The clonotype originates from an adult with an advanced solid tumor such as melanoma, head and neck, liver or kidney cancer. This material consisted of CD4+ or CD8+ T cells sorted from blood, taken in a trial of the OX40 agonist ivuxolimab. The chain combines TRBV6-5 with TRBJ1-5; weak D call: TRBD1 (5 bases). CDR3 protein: CASQGPNQPQHF. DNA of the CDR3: TGTGCCAGCCAGGGCCCCAATCAGCCCCAGCATTTT.